This is a list of T cell receptor beta chains from one sample in a study of cytomegalovirus exposure and HLA in healthy donors. Libraries were prepared by immunoSEQ multiplex PCR; TCRdb keeps only in-frame clonotypes and omits some of them. The table shows about 180,000 clones, with 78% occurring only once. The specimen was PBMCs. These TCRs come from a woman between 45 and 65 years old in good health and CMV-seropositive. Both conserved end residues are part of each CDR3. The order of the fields is J gene, clone size, V gene, CDR3 protein. Some rows mark clone size as missing; the rest say once, few, many or name a class of expanded clone.

j_call: TRBJ1-6
clone_size: .
v_call: TRBV7-2
cdr3_aa: CASSLRWETSPLHF

j_call: TRBJ1-2
clone_size: .
v_call: TRBV28
cdr3_aa: CASSLEPGQIFGGYTF

j_call: TRBJ2-1
clone_size: .
v_call: TRBV4-1
cdr3_aa: CASSQPAGTQFF

j_call: TRBJ2-7
clone_size: .
v_call: TRBV30
cdr3_aa: CAFFKQKAAYEQYF

j_call: TRBJ1-1
clone_size: .
v_call: TRBV5-1
cdr3_aa: CASSFDGQGEITEAFF

j_call: TRBJ2-5
clone_size: few
v_call: TRBV18
cdr3_aa: CASSPSSGKQETQYF

j_call: TRBJ2-7
clone_size: .
v_call: TRBV19
cdr3_aa: CASRDRGVYEQYF

j_call: TRBJ1-1
clone_size: .
v_call: TRBV6-5
cdr3_aa: CASSAQMNTEAFF

j_call: TRBJ1-2
clone_size: once
v_call: TRBV19
cdr3_aa: CASSVQGLYGYTF

j_call: TRBJ2-7
clone_size: .
v_call: TRBV6-1
cdr3_aa: CASNLAGAAYEQYF

j_call: TRBJ1-6
clone_size: .
v_call: TRBV2
cdr3_aa: CASTPDGDSPLHF

j_call: TRBJ2-3
clone_size: .
v_call: TRBV30
cdr3_aa: CARSGISTDTQYF

j_call: TRBJ1-1
clone_size: once
v_call: TRBV7-9
cdr3_aa: CASSLAGGVGRLNTEAFF

j_call: TRBJ2-7
clone_size: .
v_call: TRBV11-3
cdr3_aa: CASSPGEGTGGFYEQYF

j_call: TRBJ2-3
clone_size: .
v_call: TRBV4-3
cdr3_aa: CASSQEVGAQPWDTDTQYF

j_call: TRBJ2-5
clone_size: .
v_call: TRBV5-1
cdr3_aa: CASSLGQVQETQYF

j_call: TRBJ1-2
clone_size: .
v_call: TRBV2
cdr3_aa: CASSERLANYGYTF

j_call: TRBJ1-3
clone_size: .
v_call: TRBV30
cdr3_aa: CAWPGNTIYF

j_call: TRBJ2-1
clone_size: .
v_call: TRBV5-1
cdr3_aa: CASSLDGVAGRNEQFF

j_call: TRBJ2-1
clone_size: few
v_call: TRBV6-5
cdr3_aa: CASSERAGEQFF

j_call: TRBJ2-7
clone_size: .
v_call: TRBV5-1
cdr3_aa: CASSSSTGLSYEQYF

j_call: TRBJ2-5
clone_size: .
v_call: TRBV5-1
cdr3_aa: CASSLSPRRNQETQYF

j_call: TRBJ2-2
clone_size: .
v_call: TRBV5-1
cdr3_aa: CASSLVRDRDTTGELFF

j_call: TRBJ1-5
clone_size: .
v_call: TRBV20-1
cdr3_aa: CSARADQPQHF

j_call: TRBJ2-6
clone_size: .
v_call: TRBV2
cdr3_aa: CASSETAGPGANGLTF

j_call: TRBJ2-6
clone_size: .
v_call: TRBV28
cdr3_aa: CASHTSSGANVLTF

j_call: TRBJ1-1
clone_size: .
v_call: TRBV7-9
cdr3_aa: CASSFPPPTGMTEAFF

j_call: TRBJ2-6
clone_size: .
v_call: TRBV7-2
cdr3_aa: CANSSSGGASGANVLTF

j_call: TRBJ2-1
clone_size: .
v_call: TRBV5-1
cdr3_aa: CASSLASGAYNEQFF

j_call: TRBJ2-2
clone_size: .
v_call: TRBV7-2
cdr3_aa: CASTPRARGNTGELFF

j_call: TRBJ1-2
clone_size: few
v_call: TRBV7-2
cdr3_aa: CASSLAAPGTGDGYTF

j_call: TRBJ2-5
clone_size: .
v_call: TRBV29-1
cdr3_aa: CSVQLAGGLQETQYF

j_call: TRBJ1-1
clone_size: .
v_call: TRBV9
cdr3_aa: CASSVTGAGEAFF

j_call: .
clone_size: .
v_call: TRBV5-6
cdr3_aa: CASSLGTGPLAEAYEQYF

j_call: TRBJ1-1
clone_size: .
v_call: TRBV7-2
cdr3_aa: CASSFLGQQNTEAFF

j_call: TRBJ1-4
clone_size: .
v_call: TRBV2
cdr3_aa: CASMAHNPGLIHEKLFF

j_call: TRBJ2-1
clone_size: .
v_call: TRBV30
cdr3_aa: CAWTSGSKIEQFF

j_call: TRBJ2-2
clone_size: .
v_call: TRBV25-1
cdr3_aa: CASSVAGRAGELFF

j_call: TRBJ1-2
clone_size: .
v_call: TRBV5-4
cdr3_aa: CASSLDRGLVTF

j_call: TRBJ2-2
clone_size: .
v_call: TRBV10-3
cdr3_aa: CAIKLAGEGTTGELFF

j_call: TRBJ1-2
clone_size: .
v_call: TRBV2
cdr3_aa: CASSETRQGRGYTF

j_call: TRBJ2-7
clone_size: .
v_call: TRBV5-1
cdr3_aa: CASSPDGDRYEQYF

j_call: TRBJ1-2
clone_size: .
v_call: TRBV11-2
cdr3_aa: CASSPDFNYGYTF

j_call: TRBJ2-2
clone_size: .
v_call: TRBV4-3
cdr3_aa: CASSQDLPVAANTGELFF

j_call: TRBJ1-2
clone_size: .
v_call: TRBV7-2
cdr3_aa: CASSLAQGTGGYTF

j_call: TRBJ2-7
clone_size: .
v_call: TRBV5-1
cdr3_aa: CASSSGLFYEQYF

j_call: TRBJ1-1
clone_size: .
v_call: TRBV6-5
cdr3_aa: CASSYRGWGNTEAFF

j_call: TRBJ1-2
clone_size: .
v_call: TRBV2
cdr3_aa: CASSLQGSGYGYTF

j_call: TRBJ2-7
clone_size: .
v_call: TRBV9
cdr3_aa: CASSVDGFSYEQYF

j_call: TRBJ2-6
clone_size: .
v_call: TRBV2
cdr3_aa: CASLGERGGYSGANVLTF

j_call: TRBJ2-2
clone_size: .
v_call: TRBV7-2
cdr3_aa: CASSRPGLRAGELFF

j_call: TRBJ2-1
clone_size: few
v_call: TRBV5-4
cdr3_aa: CASSLEALAGGPSYNEQFF

j_call: TRBJ1-5
clone_size: .
v_call: TRBV7-2
cdr3_aa: CASSQDRFQPQHF

j_call: TRBJ2-5
clone_size: .
v_call: TRBV28
cdr3_aa: CASSFTTAGETQYF

j_call: TRBJ2-1
clone_size: .
v_call: TRBV29-1
cdr3_aa: CSVDHSGPGNEQFF

j_call: TRBJ2-1
clone_size: .
v_call: TRBV19
cdr3_aa: CASSPRFQRGYNEQFF

j_call: TRBJ1-2
clone_size: few
v_call: TRBV6-1
cdr3_aa: CASRVSGPPGYTF

j_call: TRBJ2-7
clone_size: .
v_call: TRBV7-9
cdr3_aa: CASSLWDGGKQYF